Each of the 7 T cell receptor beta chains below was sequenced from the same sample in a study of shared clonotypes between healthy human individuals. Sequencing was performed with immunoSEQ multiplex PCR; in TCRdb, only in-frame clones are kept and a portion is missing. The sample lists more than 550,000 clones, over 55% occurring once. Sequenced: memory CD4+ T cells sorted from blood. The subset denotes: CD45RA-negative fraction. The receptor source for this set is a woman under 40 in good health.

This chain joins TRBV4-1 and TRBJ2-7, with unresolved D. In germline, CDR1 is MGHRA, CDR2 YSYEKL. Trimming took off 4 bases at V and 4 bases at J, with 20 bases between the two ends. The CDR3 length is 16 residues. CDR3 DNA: TGCGCCAGCAGCCTATCCCCCTTCCGGGTCGGATACGAGCAGTACTTC. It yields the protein CASSLSPFRVGYEQYF.

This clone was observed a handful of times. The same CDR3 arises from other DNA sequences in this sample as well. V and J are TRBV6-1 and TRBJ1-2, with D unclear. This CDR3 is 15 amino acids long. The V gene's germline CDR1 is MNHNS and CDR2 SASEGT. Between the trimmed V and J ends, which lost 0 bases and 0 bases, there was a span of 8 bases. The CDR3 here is CASSEAERTNYGYTF. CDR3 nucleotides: TGTGCCAGCAGTGAAGCGGAGCGAACTAACTATGGCTACACCTTC.

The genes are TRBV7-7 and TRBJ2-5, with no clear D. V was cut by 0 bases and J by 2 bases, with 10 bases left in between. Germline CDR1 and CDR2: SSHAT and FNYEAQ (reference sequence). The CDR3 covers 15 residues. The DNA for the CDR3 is TGTGCCAGCAGCTTAGCCTTTCTGGGACAAGAGACCCAGTACTTC. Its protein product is CASSLAFLGQETQYF.

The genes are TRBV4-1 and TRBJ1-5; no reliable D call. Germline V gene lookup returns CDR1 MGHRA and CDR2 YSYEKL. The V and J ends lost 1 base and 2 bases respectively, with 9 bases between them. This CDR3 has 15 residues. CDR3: CASSQGWVGNQPQHF. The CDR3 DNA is TGCGCCAGCAGCCAAGGTTGGGTGGGCAATCAGCCCCAGCATTTT.

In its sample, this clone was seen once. CDR3 nucleotides: TGTGCCAGCAGTTTACAACCTACTAACTATGGCTACACCTTC. It codes for CASSLQPTNYGYTF. The rearrangement links TRBV28 to TRBJ1-2; the D is unclear. V lost 2 bases and J 0 bases, leaving 7 bases between the germline ends. This CDR3 region has 14 residues. From germline, CDR1 is MDHEN and CDR2 SYDVKM.

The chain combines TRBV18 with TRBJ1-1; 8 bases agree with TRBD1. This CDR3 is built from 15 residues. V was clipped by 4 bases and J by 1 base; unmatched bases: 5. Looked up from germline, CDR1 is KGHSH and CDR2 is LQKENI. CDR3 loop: CASSQQGQENTEAFF. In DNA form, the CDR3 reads TGTGCCAGCTCACAACAGGGACAGGAGAACACTGAAGCTTTCTTT.

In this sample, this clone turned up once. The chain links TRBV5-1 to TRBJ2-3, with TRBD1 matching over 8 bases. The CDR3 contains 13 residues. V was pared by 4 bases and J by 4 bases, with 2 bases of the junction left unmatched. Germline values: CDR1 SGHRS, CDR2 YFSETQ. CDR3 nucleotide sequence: TGCGCCAGCAGCGGGGACAGGTCAGATACGCAGTATTTT. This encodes CASSGDRSDTQYF.